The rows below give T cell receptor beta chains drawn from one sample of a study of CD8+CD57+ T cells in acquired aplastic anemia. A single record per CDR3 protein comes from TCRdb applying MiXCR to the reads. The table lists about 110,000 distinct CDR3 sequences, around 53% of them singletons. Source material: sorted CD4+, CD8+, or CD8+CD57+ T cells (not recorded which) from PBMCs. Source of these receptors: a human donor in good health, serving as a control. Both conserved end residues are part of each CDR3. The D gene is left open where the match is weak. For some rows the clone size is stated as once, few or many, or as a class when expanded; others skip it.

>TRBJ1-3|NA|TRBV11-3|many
TGTGCCAGCAGCTCCCCTGGGGCAGTACCTGGAAACACCATATATTTT
CASSSPGAVPGNTIYF
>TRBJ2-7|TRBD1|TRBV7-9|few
TGTGCCAGCAGCTTAGGGGGACAGTTCTACGAGCAGTACTTC
CASSLGGQFYEQYF
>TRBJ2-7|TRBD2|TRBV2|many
TGTGCCAGTTCTAGCGGTTCGGTCGAGCAGTACTTC
CASSSGSVEQYF
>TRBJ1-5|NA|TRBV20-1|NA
TGCAGTGCTAGAGATAGGAACAATCAGCCCCAGCATTTT
CSARDRNNQPQHF
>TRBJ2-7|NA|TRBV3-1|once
TGTGCCAGCAGCCCAGATGCGCGCGAGCAGTACTTC
CASSPDAREQYF
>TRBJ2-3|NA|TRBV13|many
TGTGCCAGCAGCTTAAGGTGGGGTGCTAGTAGTGGCCCAGATACGCAGTATTTT
CASSLRWGASSGPDTQYF
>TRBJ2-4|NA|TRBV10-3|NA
TGTGCCAGCAGTTACCTAGGAGCAGGGACAAACATTCAGTACTTC
CASSYLGAGTNIQYF
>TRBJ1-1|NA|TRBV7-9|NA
TGTGCCAGCAGCCAGCATGACGACGCGGAAGCTTTCTTT
CASSQHDDAEAFF
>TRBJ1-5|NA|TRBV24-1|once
TGTGCCACCAGTGATCAGGACGGATTAAATCAGCCCCAGCATTTT
CATSDQDGLNQPQHF
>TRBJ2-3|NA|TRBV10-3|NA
TGTGCCATCAGTTCAGGCCCGAGGCGTTCGGATACGCAGTATTTT
CAISSGPRRSDTQYF